This T cell receptor beta chain was observed in a study of shared clonotypes between healthy human individuals. The wider study: Donors, aged 18 to 49, were a couple of women and a few men. CD4 naive and memory got three plates each, CD8 naive two, CD8 memory one. Study-level findings and limits: A limitation of the genetic and exposure-history diversity represented arose from few donors.

The table came from immunoSEQ multiplex PCR; TCRdb's copy has only in-frame clones and leaves some out. The data show some 1,400,000 clones, with roughly 96% seen just once and 1% to 1.5% held by the top ten. CDR3 length: 16 amino acids. V was shortened by 0 bases and J by 1 base, with 10 bases between the two germline ends. CDR1 and CDR2 from the germline V gene are SGHRS and YFSETQ. Concerning this clone: Its antigen remains unknown.

This chain connects TRBV5-1 to TRBJ2-2; tentative D call: TRBD2 (6 bases). This receptor was identified in a man aged 30-40 years in good health. Input material: naive CD4+ T cells sorted from blood. Subset in this sample: CD45RA+ positively selected. CDR3 residues: CASSLALAVNTGELFF. The CDR3 DNA follows: TGCGCCAGCAGCTTGGCATTAGCGGTGAACACCGGGGAGCTGTTTTTT.